A selection of T cell receptor beta chains follows, all from one sample in a study of T-cell reconstitution after alpha-beta-depleted transplantation in children. TCRdb independently ran MiXCR on the PCR reads; one entry per CDR3 protein. Of 150,000 to 250,000 distinct CDR3 sequences in the sample, 6.3% were seen once. This material consisted of PBMCs, taken before TCRalphabeta/CD19-depleted stem cell transplant. These TCRs come from a girl less than two years old with combined immunodeficiency, due to receive a stem cell transplant. Each CDR3 is given with its conserved first and last residue. A D gene is named only where the DNA matches it firmly. Part of the rows lack a size; the others show once, few, many or a class for expanded clones.

abundance	v_gene	d_gene	j_gene	CDR3nt	CDR3aa
many	TRBV28	-	TRBJ2-5	TGTGCCAGCAGTTCTTCCTGGCGTCTCCAAGAGACCCAGTACTTC	CASSSSWRLQETQYF
many	TRBV10-3	-	TRBJ1-1	TGTGCCATCACCGCGGGACTCCTGACAAACACTGAAGCTTTCTTT	CAITAGLLTNTEAFF
few	TRBV5-4	-	TRBJ2-7	TGTGCCAGCAGCTTGGAGGGCCGACTAGATTACGGGCAGTACTTC	CASSLEGRLDYGQYF
many	TRBV7-6	TRBD1	TRBJ2-7	TGTGCCAGCAGCGCAAACAGGGGGCTTCTATCCCACGAGCAGTACTTC	CASSANRGLLSHEQYF
few	TRBV19	-	TRBJ1-5	TGTGCCAGTAGTATTGGAATCCTGAGATGGAGCAATCAGCCCCAGCATTTT	CASSIGILRWSNQPQHF
many	TRBV20-1	-	TRBJ2-4	TGCAGTGCTAGAGATAGCCCAAACATTCAGTACTTC	CSARDSPNIQYF
many	TRBV7-8	-	TRBJ2-7	TGTGCCAGCAGCTTGTTCAGAGTATTCTCGATTCCTACCTACGAGCAGTACTTC	CASSLFRVFSIPTYEQYF
many	TRBV5-1	TRBD2	TRBJ2-3	TGCGCCAGCAGCTTGGTCGGGGGGGCCGGGGCAGATACGCAGTATTTT	CASSLVGGAGADTQYF
many	TRBV29-1	TRBD1	TRBJ1-2	TGCAGCGTTGAAAAACAGGGGATTGGTTCCAGGGTCCTCTATGGCTACACCTTC	CSVEKQGIGSRVLYGYTF
few	TRBV4-2	TRBD2	TRBJ2-7	TGTGCCAGCAGCCAACAACTAGCGGGAAACCCCTACGAGCAGTACTTC	CASSQQLAGNPYEQYF
many	TRBV28	TRBD2	TRBJ2-1	TGTGCCAGCAGTTTATTCAGCGGGAGGGCCGGATTGTTACGGAGCAATGAGCAGTTCTTC	CASSLFSGRAGLLRSNEQFF
-	TRBV7-6	TRBD1	TRBJ2-1	TGTGCCAGCAGCGACACACAGGGGACCTCCTACAATGAGCAGTTCTTC	CASSDTQGTSYNEQFF
many	TRBV4-3	-	TRBJ2-1	TGCGCCAGCAGCCAAGCTGGGACTCCGGAGCGGTTCTTC	CASSQAGTPERFF
many	TRBV5-1	TRBD1	TRBJ2-7	TGCGCCAGCAGCTTTAACCCGGCAGGGGGCTACGAGCAGTACTTC	CASSFNPAGGYEQYF
many	TRBV6-1	-	TRBJ2-7	TGTGCCAGCAGTGGGTGGACCGGGGGAAGCTCCTACGAGCAGTACTTC	CASSGWTGGSSYEQYF
many	TRBV3-1	-	TRBJ2-3	TGTGCCAGCAGCCAAGGGCCCACAGATACGCAGTATTTT	CASSQGPTDTQYF
many	TRBV29-1	TRBD1	TRBJ2-7	TGCAGCGTTGAAGATCGGGACAGGGGGAACGAGCAGTACTTC	CSVEDRDRGNEQYF
few	TRBV20-1	TRBD1	TRBJ2-1	TGCTGTGCTAGAGCACTCGGACAGGGGAATCTTGATGAGCAGTTCTTC	CCARALGQGNLDEQFF
many	TRBV25-1	-	TRBJ2-3	TGTGCCAGCAGTGAATGTAAGTCCCCGGCCGTGTCGGACACAAGCACAGATACGCAGTATTTT	CASSECKSPAVSDTSTDTQYF
many	TRBV24-1	-	TRBJ2-1	TGTGCCACCAGTGATCCCGGGCAGGACTACAATGAGCAGTTCTTC	CATSDPGQDYNEQFF
many	TRBV12-3/TRBV12-4	TRBD2	TRBJ2-7	TGTGCCAGCAGTTTCCGGACTAGCGGGACAACCTACGAGCAGTACTTC	CASSFRTSGTTYEQYF
-	TRBV3-1	TRBD1	TRBJ1-2	TGTGCCAGCAGCTACAGGGGGCGCCTAAGTGGCTACACCTTC	CASSYRGRLSGYTF
many	TRBV7-3	TRBD1	TRBJ1-6	TGTGCCAGCAGCTTACAGGGGGCAGGCTCACCCCTCCACTTT	CASSLQGAGSPLHF
many	TRBV7-9	-	TRBJ2-1	TGTGCCAGCACAGACAGGAGCTCCTACAATGAGCAGTTCTTC	CASTDRSSYNEQFF
many	TRBV7-2	TRBD2	TRBJ2-1	TGTGCCAGCAGCTTAGTCACTAGCGGGTCGCAGTTCTTC	CASSLVTSGSQFF
many	TRBV5-5	TRBD1	TRBJ1-4	TGTGCCAGCAGCCTGGCAACAGGGGGGAGTGAAAAACTGTTTTTT	CASSLATGGSEKLFF
many	TRBV5-1	-	TRBJ2-1	TGCGCCAGCAGCCCGAACAGGCCCGGTTTGGGTGAGCAGTTCTTC	CASSPNRPGLGEQFF
many	TRBV10-3	-	TRBJ2-2	TGTGCCATCCGGGACGACAACACCGGGGAGCTGTTTTTT	CAIRDDNTGELFF
-	TRBV27	TRBD1	TRBJ1-6	TGTGCCAGCCGGGACAGGTCGAGCTCCTATAATCCACCCCTCCACTTT	CASRDRSSSYNPPLHF
many	TRBV7-6	-	TRBJ2-7	TGTGCCAGCAGCTCGAGCCCCAAAACCTACGAGCAGTACTTC	CASSSSPKTYEQYF
-	TRBV19	-	TRBJ2-1	TGTGCCAGTAGTATAGTTGCAGCCTACAATGAGCAGTTCTTC	CASSIVAAYNEQFF
many	TRBV7-9	-	TRBJ1-1	TGTGCCAGCAGCCTCCTCAGACCCGGAAACACTGAAGCTTTCTTT	CASSLLRPGNTEAFF
many	TRBV2	TRBD1	TRBJ2-1	TGTGCCAGCAGCGCGACAGGGGGCCCTTACAATGAGCAGTTCTTC	CASSATGGPYNEQFF
many	TRBV7-2	TRBD2	TRBJ2-2	TGTGCCAGCAGCTCCGCTAGCGGGACCCACACCGGGGAGCTGTTTTTT	CASSSASGTHTGELFF
many	TRBV12-3/TRBV12-4	-	TRBJ2-6	TGTGCCAGCGCGGACGGCTCTGGGGCCAACGTCCTGACTTTC	CASADGSGANVLTF
many	TRBV11-1	TRBD2	TRBJ2-1	TGTGCCAGCAGTTCGTCTTGGATTCTAGCGGGTTCCAACTCCTACAATGAGCAGTTCTTC	CASSSSWILAGSNSYNEQFF
many	TRBV4-1	-	TRBJ2-5	TGCGCCAGCAGCCAAGGCCCCCGAGGGACCCAGTACTTC	CASSQGPRGTQYF
many	TRBV7-6	-	TRBJ2-1	TGTGCCAGCAGCTTAGAGGGGACCCCCTCCTACAATGAGCAGTTCTTC	CASSLEGTPSYNEQFF
many	TRBV9	-	TRBJ2-1	TGTGCCAGCAGCGCTAAGATCCGGAGTGAGCAGTTCTTC	CASSAKIRSEQFF
many	TRBV6-5	-	TRBJ1-1	TGTGCCAGCAGTTACCGGGGGGCGCTTGGTAAGAACACTGAAGCTTTCTTT	CASSYRGALGKNTEAFF
many	TRBV29-1	TRBD1	TRBJ2-1	TGCAGCGTTGGGTTGTGGGCAGGGGGTCTGGATGAGCAGTTCTTC	CSVGLWAGGLDEQFF
-	TRBV18	-	TRBJ1-2	TGTGCCAGCTCACGGGGCAGTCCTCCGGCTTTCTATGGCTACACCTTC	CASSRGSPPAFYGYTF
many	TRBV4-3	-	TRBJ1-2	TGCGCCAGCAGCCAAGATCGGGGGGTCGGACAGACGGGCGGCTACACCTTC	CASSQDRGVGQTGGYTF
many	TRBV5-1	TRBD2	TRBJ2-7	TGCGCCAGCAGCCCCCGGACTAGCGGGCCCTACGAGCAGTACTTC	CASSPRTSGPYEQYF
many	TRBV12-3/TRBV12-4	-	TRBJ2-7	TGTGCCAGCAGTGACGGCTACGAGCAGTACTTC	CASSDGYEQYF
many	TRBV4-1	-	TRBJ2-5	TGCGCCAGCAGCCCCGGTGGGTACCAAGAGACCCAGTACTTC	CASSPGGYQETQYF
many	TRBV7-9	TRBD1	TRBJ2-4	TGTGCCAGCAGCTCCCCGACAGGGCTGGACATTCAGTACTTC	CASSSPTGLDIQYF
many	TRBV7-8	-	TRBJ2-7	TGTGCCAGCAGCTTAAGTTCATACTACGAGCAGTACTTC	CASSLSSYYEQYF
many	TRBV11-2	TRBD2	TRBJ2-2	TGTGCCAGCAGCTTAGTAGGGCTAGCGGGCGATACCGGGGAGCTGTTTTTT	CASSLVGLAGDTGELFF
many	TRBV5-5	-	TRBJ2-7	TGTGCCAGCAGCAGAAGGACAGCCCCCTACGAGCAGTACTTC	CASSRRTAPYEQYF
many	TRBV29-1	-	TRBJ1-6	TGCAGCGTGTTGGGTTCCAACGGGTCACCCCTCCACTTT	CSVLGSNGSPLHF
many	TRBV28	TRBD1	TRBJ2-1	TGTGCCAGCAGTTTATCTTTGACAGGGGGCGTTTACAATGAGCAGTTCTTC	CASSLSLTGGVYNEQFF
many	TRBV20-1	TRBD2	TRBJ2-7	TGCAGTGCTAGAGACTGGAGCGGGAGCGGGTTATACGAGCAGTACTTC	CSARDWSGSGLYEQYF
many	TRBV15	-	TRBJ1-3	TGTGCCACCACCTTAGGGGGTTCTGGAAACACCATATATTTT	CATTLGGSGNTIYF
many	TRBV29-1	TRBD2	TRBJ2-1	TGCAGCGTTGAAGGTGATAGCGGGAGGGCTCACAATGAGCAGTTCTTC	CSVEGDSGRAHNEQFF
-	TRBV5-6	TRBD1	TRBJ2-2	TGTGCCAGCAGCTCCATGACAGGGGCTACGAACACCGGGGAGCTGTTTTTT	CASSSMTGATNTGELFF
many	TRBV29-1	-	TRBJ1-2	TGCAGCGTCTTTCGAGGGGCAGCCATGGGCGGCTACACCTTC	CSVFRGAAMGGYTF